This TCR beta chain appears in the sequencing data of a study of cytomegalovirus exposure and HLA in healthy donors. The CDR3 covers 16 residues. Germline trimming cut 5 bases from V and 2 bases from J; bases unmatched to any gene: 10. Germline-derived CDR1 and CDR2 are SGHAT and FQDESV (reference sequence). Amplification used 60 Vbeta primers and 13 Jbeta primers. TCRdb keeps only in-frame clones here, not all; method: immunoSEQ multiplex PCR. The repertoire has 96,000 or so clones, 60% to 75% of them found once; the top ten carry roughly 15%. The TCR sequence derives from a woman aged 70-85 years in good health and CMV-seropositive. Sequenced sample: PBMCs. The J gene is TRBJ2-5, the V gene TRBV11-1; 8 bases match TRBD1. This CDR3 is CASSIARTGLQETQYF. In DNA, the CDR3 is TGTGCCAGCAGCATCGCTAGGACAGGGCTTCAAGAGACCCAGTACTTC.